Reported below is one TCR beta chain. Its antigen is currently unknown. The CDR3 contains 15 residues. CDR1 is SGHAT, CDR2 FQNNGV, per germline. This entry is derived from a study of CXCR3-negative and CXCR3-positive naive CD8 T cells. Background on the study: The libraries yielded 120 million to 150 million TRB reads, about 1.5 +/- 0.3 million each.

The TRB cDNA libraries were prepared by 5' RACE with UMI labels. TCRdb reanalyzed the 5' RACE reads and collapses them to one entry per CDR3 protein, without DNA. The table counts 84,000 or so distinct CDR3 sequences; 0.53% lies in the top ten. Study-wide findings and caveats: Higher TRB CDR3 hydrophobicity marked CXCR3-positive naive cells relative to CXCR3-negative naive cells. Both naive subsets showed comparably high diversity, and memory CD8+ cells showed much lower diversity.

The rearrangement links TRBV11-2 to TRBJ2-7; the TCRdb call, TRBD1, lacks DNA for checking. The specimen sequenced was naive CXCR3+ CD8+ T cells from blood. Subset noted: CD45RO-CCR7+CD27+CD95- naive CD8+ T cells expressing CXCR3 (TNR3+). This receptor was identified in a human donor in good health. Some clones in this sample may be carry-over from other donors' samples. CDR3 protein: CASSVDRASSYEQYF.